This T cell receptor (beta chain) derives from a study of cytomegalovirus exposure and HLA in healthy donors. Study-wide context: The Caucasian-associated ancestry cluster contained 81% of the approximately 400 genotyped donors. Study results and limitations: Highly shared variants forming one cluster were likely a sequencing artifact. Most TCR sequences were rare, but some public TCRs occurred in many donors.

The PCR used 60 Vbeta and 13 Jbeta primers. The table came from immunoSEQ multiplex PCR; TCRdb's copy has only in-frame clones and leaves some out. The sample includes roughly 130,000 clones, around four fifths of them seen just once. This clone was picked up a small number of times. Its antigen is as yet unknown. The CDR3 covers 15 residues. CDR1 and CDR2 from the germline V gene are SGHNT and YYREEE (reference sequence). Trimming took off 0 bases at V and 1 base at J, with 9 bases between the two ends. The sequence was collected from a male donor in good health and CMV-seropositive. The gene calls are TRBV5-4 and TRBJ2-3; a possible D gene is TRBD2 (6 bases). What was sequenced was PBMCs. CDR3 protein: CASSLVASGTDTQYF. The CDR3 DNA reads TGTGCCAGCAGCTTGGTGGCTAGCGGCACAGATACGCAGTATTTT.